These 10 T cell receptor beta chains came from one sample sequenced in a study of blood T cell repertoires in COVID-19. Only in-frame clones appear in the TCRdb table, and some are missing; sequencing was by immunoSEQ multiplex PCR. Of under 100,000 clones listed, 75% to 90% are singletons. The sequencing input was peripheral blood. These receptors were collected from a woman in her 70s with acute or convalescent COVID-19.

The CDR3 DNA is TGCAGCGTTAGGCGGACCTACAATGAGCAGTTCTTC. It encodes CSVRRTYNEQFF. The rearrangement uses TRBV29-1 and TRBJ2-1; D unresolved. Trimming took off 5 bases at V and 2 bases at J, with 7 bases between the two ends. Germline assignment: CDR1 SQVTM and CDR2 ANQGSEA. This CDR3 contains 12 residues.

The chain's CDR3 is CASSLEAGLSTDTQYF. The CDR3 DNA follows: TGTGCCAGCAGCTTAGAAGCAGGCCTCAGCACAGATACGCAGTATTTT. The chain is built from TRBV7-8 and TRBJ2-3; D is unresolved. Trimming pared 1 base from V and 0 bases from J, leaving 11 bases between. The CDR3 has 16 amino acids. Germline V gene lookup returns CDR1 SGHVS and CDR2 FQNEAQ.

The rearrangement uses TRBV2 and TRBJ2-2; D might be TRBD2 (6 bases). The CDR3 has 13 residues. Trimming took off 5 bases at V and 6 bases at J, with 10 bases between the two ends. The germline gives CDR1 SNHLY, CDR2 FYNNEI. The CDR3 reads CASSREMAGELFF. CDR3 DNA sequence: TGTGCCAGCAGTCGGGAGATGGCCGGGGAGCTGTTTTTT.

The J gene is TRBJ2-7, the V gene TRBV18; 7 bases are shared with TRBD2. Looked up from germline, CDR1 is KGHSH and CDR2 is LQKENI. J gave up 4 bases and V 5 bases, and 5 bases lay outside the gene matches. The CDR3 totals 13 residues. The CDR3 loop reads CASSAGRRYEQYF. In nucleotides, the CDR3 is TGTGCCAGCTCAGCCGGGAGGAGGTACGAGCAGTACTTC.

The V call is TRBV14, the J call TRBJ1-1; D is perhaps TRBD1 (5 bases). Germline loops: CDR1 SGHDN, CDR2 FVKESK. V was trimmed by 0 bases and J by 11 bases, leaving 16 bases between them. The length of the CDR3 is 14 residues. The CDR3 DNA follows: TGTGCCAGCAGCCAAGACTATACAGGCCGGGCGGCTTTCTTT. Translating it yields CASSQDYTGRAAFF.

The chain employs TRBV3-1 (or the pseudogene TRBV3-2) and TRBJ2-7; maybe TRBD2 (6 bases). V lost 4 bases and J lost 0, with 10 bases in between. The CDR3 has 14 amino acids. Germline CDR1 reads LGHDT; CDR2 reads YNNKEL (reference sequence). CDR3 DNA sequence: TGTGCCAGCAGCCTTGCTAGCGTCTCCTACGAGCAGTACTTC. Translated, it gives CASSLASVSYEQYF.

This clone was observed a single time. This rearrangement joins TRBV5-1 to TRBJ1-2; TRBD1 matches 8 bases. The CDR3 has 15 residues. V shed 1 base and J 4 bases; nucleotides not matched to a gene: 6. From germline, CDR1 is SGHRS and CDR2 YFSETQ. This chain's CDR3 is CASSLPPGGSYGYTF. DNA of the CDR3: TGCGCCAGCAGCTTGCCCCCAGGGGGCTCCTATGGCTACACCTTC.

The gene calls are TRBV27 and TRBJ2-5; D gene unclear. Germline V CDR1 and CDR2: MNHEY, SMNVEV (reference sequence). The germline V and J ends were trimmed by 6 bases and 5 bases, with 16 bases remaining between them. This CDR3 contains 14 residues. DNA for the CDR3: TGTGCCAGCAGGTTGGCCGGGTTGTGGGAGACCCAGTACTTC. Its translation is CASRLAGLWETQYF.

The chain employs TRBV11-3 and TRBJ2-2, with D uncertain. Trimming took off 1 base at V and 4 bases at J, with 4 bases between the two ends. This CDR3 has 13 residues. In germline, CDR1 is SGHNT, CDR2 YENEEA. The CDR3 spells CASSLGITGELFF. CDR3 DNA sequence: TGTGCCAGCAGCTTAGGTATCACCGGGGAGCTGTTTTTT.

This sequence joins TRBV30 and TRBJ2-7, with D possibly being TRBD2 (6 bases). This CDR3 is built from 13 residues. Trimming shortened V by 3 bases and J by 4 bases, and 13 bases separated the two germline ends. Germline CDR1 GTSNPN, CDR2 SVGIG (reference sequence). The CDR3: CAWRGRERYEQYF. In nucleotides, the CDR3 is TGTGCCTGGAGGGGTCGGGAGCGATACGAGCAGTACTTC. The whole variable domain, remainder taken from reference TRBV30 and TRBJ2-7, is SQTIHQWPATLVQPVGSPLSLECTVEGTSNPNLYWYRQAAGRGLQLLFYSVGIGQISSEVPQNLSASRPQDRQFILSSKKLLLSDSGFYLCAWRGRERYEQYFGPGTRLTVT.